Below are 19 T cell receptor beta chains sequenced from a single sample in a study of control samples from healthy donors and cancer patients. Generated by immunoSEQ multiplex PCR, the TCRdb table keeps only in-frame clones and is missing some. This table has more than 45,000 clones, roughly 92% appearing once. The sample consisted of PBMCs. The receptor source for this set is a woman between 50 and 59 years old with head and neck cancer.

This chain links TRBV19 with TRBJ2-7; TRBD1 is a possible D gene (6 bases). V gave up 1 base and J gave up 4 bases, with 11 bases separating them. The CDR3 spans 14 residues. Germline V lookup: CDR1 LNHDA, CDR2 SQIVND (reference sequence). The CDR3 nucleotides read TGTGCCAGTAGTATAGGCCAGGGGTTGTACGAGCAGTACTTC. This encodes CASSIGQGLYEQYF.

The rearrangement joins TRBV5-6 to TRBJ2-5; D not resolved. The V end was cut by 0 bases, the J end by 2 bases, with 5 bases between. Germline CDR1 SGHDT, CDR2 YYEEEE. The CDR3 length is 13 residues. The CDR3 spells CASSLGYQETQYF. In DNA, the CDR3 is TGTGCCAGCAGCTTGGGCTATCAAGAGACCCAGTACTTC.

The rearrangement joins TRBV12-3 or TRBV12-4 to TRBJ2-1; TRBD1 is a possible D gene (6 bases). V was cut by 3 bases and J by 4 bases, with 7 bases left in between. The CDR3 has 13 residues. The DNA for the CDR3 is TGTGCCAGCAGTTTGGACAGTTACAATGAGCAGTTCTTC. It specifies CASSLDSYNEQFF.

The chain has TRBV6-5 and TRBJ1-5, with D hard to call. The CDR3 runs to 14 residues. Germline assignment: CDR1 MNHEY and CDR2 SVGAGI. The ends were cut back, 5 bases at V and 3 bases at J, with 11 bases in the middle. The CDR3 is CASSTGIYNQPQHF. CDR3 sequence (DNA): TGTGCCAGCAGTACCGGGATCTACAATCAGCCCCAGCATTTT.

The chain carries TRBV19 and TRBJ1-5; D perhaps matches TRBD1 (6 bases). Trimming left V 3 bases short and J 1 base short, with 10 bases between. Germline V lookup: CDR1 LNHDA, CDR2 SQIVND (reference sequence). The CDR3 spans 15 residues. This chain's CDR3 is CASSIAGVSNQPQHF. The CDR3 nucleotides are TGTGCCAGTAGTATCGCAGGGGTGAGCAATCAGCCCCAGCATTTT.

This sequence joins TRBV15 and TRBJ1-5; tentatively, D is TRBD1 (6 bases). This CDR3 comprises 16 residues. CDR1 is LNHNV, CDR2 YYDKDF, per germline (reference sequence). Trimming shortened V by 5 bases and J by 7 bases, and 21 bases separated the two germline ends. Here the CDR3 DNA reads TGTGCCACCAGCGCGGGCACAGGGAATTTTGTACAGCCCCAGCATTTT. Protein: CATSAGTGNFVQPQHF.

The J gene is TRBJ2-1, the V gene TRBV6-5; 10 bases are a match to TRBD1. After removal of 4 bases from V and 4 bases from J, the junction contained 7 bases not matched to a gene. The CDR3 consists of 16 residues. Germline V gives CDR1 MNHEY, CDR2 SVGAGI. The CDR3 region is CASSFYRDRGYNEQFF. The CDR3 region has the DNA TGTGCCAGCAGTTTCTACCGGGACAGGGGATACAATGAGCAGTTCTTC.

The gene calls are TRBV28 and TRBJ2-7; D uncertain. Germline CDR1 and CDR2: MDHEN and SYDVKM. This CDR3 has 13 residues. The ends were cut back, 3 bases at V and 4 bases at J, with 10 bases in the middle. The CDR3 DNA sequence: TGTGCCAGCAGTTTCGGCGGCTCATACGAGCAGTACTTC. Amino acid sequence: CASSFGGSYEQYF.

The CDR3 DNA sequence: TGTGCCAGCAGCCGACAGGGCGGCAACACTGAAGCTTTCTTT. Protein: CASSRQGGNTEAFF. The gene calls are TRBV28 and TRBJ1-1; TRBD1 matches at 7 bases. The CDR3 has 14 amino acids. Germline V CDR1 and CDR2: MDHEN, SYDVKM. V dropped 6 bases and J dropped 2; count of bases not matched to a gene: 6.

A few counts support this clone. This chain joins TRBV4-1 and TRBJ1-1; 8 bases match TRBD1. V lost 2 bases to trimming and J lost 7 bases; unmatched junction nucleotides: 21. Per the germline V gene, CDR1 is MGHRA and CDR2 is YSYEKL. This CDR3 is built from 19 residues. The CDR3 is CASSQTDRGDLQISLEAFF. DNA of the CDR3: TGCGCCAGCAGCCAAACCGACAGGGGAGACCTTCAAATTTCACTTGAAGCTTTCTTT.

This chain connects TRBV6-5 to TRBJ2-7; D is unresolved. Germline values: CDR1 MNHEY, CDR2 SVGAGI. V was cut by 10 bases and J by 5 bases, with 12 bases left in between. The CDR3 runs 11 residues. CDR3 sequence (DNA): TGTGCCACCGAGACGTGGGACGAGCAGTACTTC. It translates to CATETWDEQYF.

The chain links TRBV28 to TRBJ2-4; 9 positions match TRBD1. CDR1 and CDR2 from the germline V gene are MDHEN and SYDVKM. CDR3 size: 13 residues. V gave up 7 bases and J gave up 7 bases; unmatched junction bases: 5. Here the CDR3 DNA reads TGTGCCAGCACCGGACAGGGGCAGAACATTCAGTACTTC. Translating gives CASTGQGQNIQYF.

This clone was found once. CDR3 loop: CASSLSGRRTDTQYF. For the CDR3, the DNA is TGTGCCAGCAGTTTAAGCGGGAGACGGACAGATACGCAGTATTTT. The genes are TRBV27 and TRBJ2-3, with 8 bases that match TRBD2. CDR3 length: 15 residues. The germline V gene encodes CDR1 MNHEY and CDR2 SMNVEV (reference sequence). The J segment lost 3 bases and the V segment lost 2 bases, leaving 4 bases of the junction unmatched.

The chain is built from TRBV19 and TRBJ2-6; D uncertain. CDR3 length: 17 amino acids. Trimming shortened V by 5 bases and J by 4 bases, and 18 bases separated the two germline ends. Germline V gene sequence: CDR1 LNHDA, CDR2 SQIVND (reference sequence). CDR3 residues: CASSPRYKGNGANVLTF. As DNA, the CDR3 is TGTGCCAGTAGTCCTCGGTATAAGGGTAACGGGGCCAACGTCCTGACTTTC.

The chain joins TRBV28 to TRBJ2-7; D is ambiguous. In germline, CDR1 is MDHEN, CDR2 SYDVKM. Deletions cut 1 base from V and 3 bases from J, with 13 bases between. The CDR3 has 15 residues. The CDR3, as DNA: TGTGCCAGCAGTTTATCTTCCCTCTCCTACTACGAGCAGTACTTC. Residues: CASSLSSLSYYEQYF.

V gene TRBV28 combines with J gene TRBJ1-1; no definite D call. The CDR3 contains 13 residues. Between the trimmed V and J ends, which lost 3 bases and 2 bases, there was a span of 7 bases. Per germline, CDR1 MDHEN and CDR2 SYDVKM. The CDR3 nucleotides read TGTGCCAGCAGTTTGCCGAGAAACACTGAAGCTTTCTTT. Translation: CASSLPRNTEAFF.

The V gene is TRBV18, the J gene TRBJ1-5, with D perhaps TRBD1 (5 bases). V was clipped by 3 bases and J by 3 bases, with 9 bases between them. Germline values: CDR1 KGHSH, CDR2 LQKENI. This CDR3 has 14 amino acids. The CDR3 reads CASSPWGNNQPQHF. The CDR3 DNA sequence: TGTGCCAGCTCACCTTGGGGGAACAATCAGCCCCAGCATTTT.

The chain carries TRBV5-5 and TRBJ1-5; D is unclear. Germline assignment: CDR1 SGHKS and CDR2 YYEKEE (reference sequence). The CDR3 is 15 residues long. Between the trimmed V and J ends, which lost 0 bases and 0 bases, there was a span of 7 bases. The CDR3 nucleotides read TGTGCCAGCAGCTTGGGAATCAATAGCAATCAGCCCCAGCATTTT. It translates to CASSLGINSNQPQHF.

The J gene is TRBJ2-7, the V gene TRBV27; weak D call: TRBD2 (6 bases). V was clipped by 8 bases and J by 1 base, with 9 bases between them. The CDR3 length is 12 residues. The germline gives CDR1 MNHEY, CDR2 SMNVEV (reference sequence). The CDR3 sequence is CASRDFSYEQYF. In DNA form, the CDR3 reads TGTGCCAGCCGGGACTTTTCCTACGAGCAGTACTTC.